This entry describes one TCR beta chain. The antigen is unknown. The germline CDR1 and CDR2 sequences are SGHRS and YFSETQ. V lost 0 bases to trimming and J lost 5 bases, with 5 bases between them. This CDR3 has 12 residues. The authors reverse transcribed all of the isolated RNA, so sequencing captured expressed TCRB transcripts. Some clones are missing from TCRdb's copy, which holds only in-frame ones; the method was immunoSEQ multiplex PCR. Counted here are about 340,000 clones, under 8.5% occurring once; the ten biggest clones make up less than 0.45%. The data originate from a study of beta chain features in type 1 diabetes. Study-wide points: TCRB CDR3 length was moderately but significantly reduced in all four CD4+ subsets of Type 1 diabetes patients.

This receptor was identified in a woman under 30 in good health. J is TRBJ2-5 and V is TRBV5-1; D is ambiguous. The material sequenced was central memory CD4+ T cells from blood. The CDR3 region is CASSLALETQYF. CDR3 DNA: TGCGCCAGCAGCTTGGCCCTGGAGACCCAGTACTTC.